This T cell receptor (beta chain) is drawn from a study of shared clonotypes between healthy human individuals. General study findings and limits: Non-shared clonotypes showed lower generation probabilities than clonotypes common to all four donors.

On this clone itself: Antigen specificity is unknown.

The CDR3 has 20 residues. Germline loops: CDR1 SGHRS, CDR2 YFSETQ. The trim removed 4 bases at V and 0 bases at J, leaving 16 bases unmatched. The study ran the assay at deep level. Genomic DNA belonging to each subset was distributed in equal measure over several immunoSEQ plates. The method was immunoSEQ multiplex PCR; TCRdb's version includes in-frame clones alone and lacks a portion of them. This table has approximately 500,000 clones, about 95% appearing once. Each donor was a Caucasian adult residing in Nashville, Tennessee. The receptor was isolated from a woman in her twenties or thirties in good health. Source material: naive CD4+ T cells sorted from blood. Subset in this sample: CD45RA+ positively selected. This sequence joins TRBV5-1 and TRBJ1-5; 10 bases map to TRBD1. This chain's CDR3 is CASSVPRDRGRGDSNQPQHF. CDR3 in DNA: TGCGCCAGCAGCGTCCCTCGGGACAGGGGAAGAGGGGATAGCAATCAGCCCCAGCATTTT. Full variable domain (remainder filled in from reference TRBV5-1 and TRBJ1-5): KAGVTQTPRYLIKTRGQQVTLSCSPISGHRSVSWYQQTPGQGLQFLFEYFSETQRNKGNFPGRFSGRQFSNSRSEMNVSTLELGDSALYLCASSVPRDRGRGDSNQPQHFGDGTRLSIL.